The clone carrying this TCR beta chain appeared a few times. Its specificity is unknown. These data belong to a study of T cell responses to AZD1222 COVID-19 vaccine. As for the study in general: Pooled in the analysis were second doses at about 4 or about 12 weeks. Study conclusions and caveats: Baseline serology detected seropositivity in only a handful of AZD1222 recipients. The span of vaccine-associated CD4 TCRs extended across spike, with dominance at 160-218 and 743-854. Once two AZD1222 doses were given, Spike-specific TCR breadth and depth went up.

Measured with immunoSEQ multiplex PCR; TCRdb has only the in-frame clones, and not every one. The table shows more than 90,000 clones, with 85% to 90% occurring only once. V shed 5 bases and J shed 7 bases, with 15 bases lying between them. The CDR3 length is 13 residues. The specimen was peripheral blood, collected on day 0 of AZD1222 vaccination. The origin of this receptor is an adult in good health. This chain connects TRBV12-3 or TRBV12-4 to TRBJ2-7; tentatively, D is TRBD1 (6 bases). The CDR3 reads CASSLSGAGEQYF. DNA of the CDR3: TGTGCCAGCAGTCTTTCAGGGGCCGGGGAGCAGTACTTC.